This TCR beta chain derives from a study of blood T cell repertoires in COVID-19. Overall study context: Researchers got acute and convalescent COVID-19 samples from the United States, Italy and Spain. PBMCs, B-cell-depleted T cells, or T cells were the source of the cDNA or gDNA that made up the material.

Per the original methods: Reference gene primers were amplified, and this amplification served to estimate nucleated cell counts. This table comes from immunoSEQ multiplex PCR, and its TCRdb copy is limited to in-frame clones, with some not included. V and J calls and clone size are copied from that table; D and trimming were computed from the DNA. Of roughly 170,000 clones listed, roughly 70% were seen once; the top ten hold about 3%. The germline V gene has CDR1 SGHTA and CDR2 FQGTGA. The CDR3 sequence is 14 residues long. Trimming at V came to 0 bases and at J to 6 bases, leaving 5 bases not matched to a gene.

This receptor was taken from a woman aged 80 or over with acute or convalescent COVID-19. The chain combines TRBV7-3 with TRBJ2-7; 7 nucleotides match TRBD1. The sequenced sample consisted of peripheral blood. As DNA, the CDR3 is TGTGCCAGCAGCTTAACCCGAGACAGGGTCGAGCAGTACTTC. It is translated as CASSLTRDRVEQYF.